This T cell receptor (beta chain) was sequenced for a study of shared clonotypes between healthy human individuals. Study in general: CD4 naive and memory got three plates each, CD8 naive two, CD8 memory one. Overall study findings and caveats: Naive subsets, compared against memory subsets, generally had larger estimated richness values.

This CDR3 contains 15 residues. Trimming removed 6 bases from V and 2 bases from J; junction bases left unmatched: 4. CDR1 and CDR2 from the germline V gene are MNHEY and SMNVEV (reference sequence). This clone has only one observation. No antigen is known for it. The assay was immunoSEQ multiplex PCR, and TCRdb's table has in-frame clones only and misses some. This table has about 1.4 million clones, roughly 96% appearing once. The TCR originated in a man aged 25 to 45 in good health. Material: naive CD4+ T cells sorted from blood. Subset in this sample: CD45RA+ positively selected. The chain is built from TRBV27 and TRBJ2-6, with 7 bases lining up with TRBD1. The CDR3 nucleotides are TGTGCCAGCAGAAGACAGGGCGCTGGGGCCAACGTCCTGACTTTC. Amino acids: CASRRQGAGANVLTF.